Below are 7 T cell receptor beta chains sequenced from a single sample in a study of human CD8 memory T cell subsets (dated by TCRdb to about 2020). Early differentiated memory cells that were CCR7+ PD-1+ TIGIT+ and had dysfunctional, exhausted-like traits were classified as progenitor exhausted-like memory CD8+ T cells (TPEX). The sequencing machine was a NextSeq 550. A Human TCR Profiling Kit was used to prepare UMI-labeled 5' RACE TCRbeta libraries. After reprocessing by TCRdb, each CDR3 protein sequence is one entry, and no DNA is given. The sample's table covers approximately 10,000 distinct CDR3 sequences. 15% to 20% of the sample goes to the ten largest clones. Sequenced sample: CD8+ T cells from PBMCs. Every receptor here comes from a human donor in good health.

The chain is built from TRBV12-3 or TRBV12-4 and TRBJ2-2; TCRdb reports TRBD1, a call that lacks DNA to check it against. The length of the CDR3 is 15 residues. CDR3 loop: CAIRAGGAGTGELFF.

This rearrangement joins TRBV6-2 or TRBV6-3 to TRBJ2-7; TCRdb reports TRBD1, a call that lacks DNA to check it against. The CDR3 length is 15 residues. Germline lookup yields CDR1 MNHEY and CDR2 SVGEGT. The CDR3 loop reads CASSYSNAGQYEQYF.

The chain carries TRBV19 and TRBJ1-1. CDR1 is LNHDA and CDR2 is SQIVND in the germline V gene (reference sequence). This CDR3 has 14 residues. The CDR3 region is CASTPPVLNTEAFF.

J is TRBJ2-5 and V is TRBV30; the D call from TCRdb, TRBD2, cannot be confirmed without DNA. The CDR3 runs to 15 residues. The V gene's germline CDR1 is GTSNPN and CDR2 SVGIG (reference sequence). CDR3 sequence: CATTGTSGSGETQYF.

The V gene is TRBV6-6, the J gene TRBJ1-4. Germline CDR1 is MNHNY and CDR2 is SVGAGI (reference sequence). This CDR3 region has 14 residues. The CDR3 is CASSYRQSNEKLFF.

By frequency, this clonotype registers medium-sized. The V and J genes are TRBV29-1 and TRBJ2-1; the TCRdb call, TRBD1, lacks DNA for checking. Germline CDR1 reads SQVTM; CDR2 reads ANQGSEA. This CDR3 region has 16 residues. The CDR3 is CSVKGLSGNVPNEQFF.

The chain is built from TRBV7-9 and TRBJ2-5; without DNA, the TCRdb call of TRBD1 cannot be checked. This CDR3 comprises 16 residues. In germline, CDR1 is SEHNR, CDR2 FQNEAQ (reference sequence). CDR3 amino acids: CASSLSGGSGQETQYF.